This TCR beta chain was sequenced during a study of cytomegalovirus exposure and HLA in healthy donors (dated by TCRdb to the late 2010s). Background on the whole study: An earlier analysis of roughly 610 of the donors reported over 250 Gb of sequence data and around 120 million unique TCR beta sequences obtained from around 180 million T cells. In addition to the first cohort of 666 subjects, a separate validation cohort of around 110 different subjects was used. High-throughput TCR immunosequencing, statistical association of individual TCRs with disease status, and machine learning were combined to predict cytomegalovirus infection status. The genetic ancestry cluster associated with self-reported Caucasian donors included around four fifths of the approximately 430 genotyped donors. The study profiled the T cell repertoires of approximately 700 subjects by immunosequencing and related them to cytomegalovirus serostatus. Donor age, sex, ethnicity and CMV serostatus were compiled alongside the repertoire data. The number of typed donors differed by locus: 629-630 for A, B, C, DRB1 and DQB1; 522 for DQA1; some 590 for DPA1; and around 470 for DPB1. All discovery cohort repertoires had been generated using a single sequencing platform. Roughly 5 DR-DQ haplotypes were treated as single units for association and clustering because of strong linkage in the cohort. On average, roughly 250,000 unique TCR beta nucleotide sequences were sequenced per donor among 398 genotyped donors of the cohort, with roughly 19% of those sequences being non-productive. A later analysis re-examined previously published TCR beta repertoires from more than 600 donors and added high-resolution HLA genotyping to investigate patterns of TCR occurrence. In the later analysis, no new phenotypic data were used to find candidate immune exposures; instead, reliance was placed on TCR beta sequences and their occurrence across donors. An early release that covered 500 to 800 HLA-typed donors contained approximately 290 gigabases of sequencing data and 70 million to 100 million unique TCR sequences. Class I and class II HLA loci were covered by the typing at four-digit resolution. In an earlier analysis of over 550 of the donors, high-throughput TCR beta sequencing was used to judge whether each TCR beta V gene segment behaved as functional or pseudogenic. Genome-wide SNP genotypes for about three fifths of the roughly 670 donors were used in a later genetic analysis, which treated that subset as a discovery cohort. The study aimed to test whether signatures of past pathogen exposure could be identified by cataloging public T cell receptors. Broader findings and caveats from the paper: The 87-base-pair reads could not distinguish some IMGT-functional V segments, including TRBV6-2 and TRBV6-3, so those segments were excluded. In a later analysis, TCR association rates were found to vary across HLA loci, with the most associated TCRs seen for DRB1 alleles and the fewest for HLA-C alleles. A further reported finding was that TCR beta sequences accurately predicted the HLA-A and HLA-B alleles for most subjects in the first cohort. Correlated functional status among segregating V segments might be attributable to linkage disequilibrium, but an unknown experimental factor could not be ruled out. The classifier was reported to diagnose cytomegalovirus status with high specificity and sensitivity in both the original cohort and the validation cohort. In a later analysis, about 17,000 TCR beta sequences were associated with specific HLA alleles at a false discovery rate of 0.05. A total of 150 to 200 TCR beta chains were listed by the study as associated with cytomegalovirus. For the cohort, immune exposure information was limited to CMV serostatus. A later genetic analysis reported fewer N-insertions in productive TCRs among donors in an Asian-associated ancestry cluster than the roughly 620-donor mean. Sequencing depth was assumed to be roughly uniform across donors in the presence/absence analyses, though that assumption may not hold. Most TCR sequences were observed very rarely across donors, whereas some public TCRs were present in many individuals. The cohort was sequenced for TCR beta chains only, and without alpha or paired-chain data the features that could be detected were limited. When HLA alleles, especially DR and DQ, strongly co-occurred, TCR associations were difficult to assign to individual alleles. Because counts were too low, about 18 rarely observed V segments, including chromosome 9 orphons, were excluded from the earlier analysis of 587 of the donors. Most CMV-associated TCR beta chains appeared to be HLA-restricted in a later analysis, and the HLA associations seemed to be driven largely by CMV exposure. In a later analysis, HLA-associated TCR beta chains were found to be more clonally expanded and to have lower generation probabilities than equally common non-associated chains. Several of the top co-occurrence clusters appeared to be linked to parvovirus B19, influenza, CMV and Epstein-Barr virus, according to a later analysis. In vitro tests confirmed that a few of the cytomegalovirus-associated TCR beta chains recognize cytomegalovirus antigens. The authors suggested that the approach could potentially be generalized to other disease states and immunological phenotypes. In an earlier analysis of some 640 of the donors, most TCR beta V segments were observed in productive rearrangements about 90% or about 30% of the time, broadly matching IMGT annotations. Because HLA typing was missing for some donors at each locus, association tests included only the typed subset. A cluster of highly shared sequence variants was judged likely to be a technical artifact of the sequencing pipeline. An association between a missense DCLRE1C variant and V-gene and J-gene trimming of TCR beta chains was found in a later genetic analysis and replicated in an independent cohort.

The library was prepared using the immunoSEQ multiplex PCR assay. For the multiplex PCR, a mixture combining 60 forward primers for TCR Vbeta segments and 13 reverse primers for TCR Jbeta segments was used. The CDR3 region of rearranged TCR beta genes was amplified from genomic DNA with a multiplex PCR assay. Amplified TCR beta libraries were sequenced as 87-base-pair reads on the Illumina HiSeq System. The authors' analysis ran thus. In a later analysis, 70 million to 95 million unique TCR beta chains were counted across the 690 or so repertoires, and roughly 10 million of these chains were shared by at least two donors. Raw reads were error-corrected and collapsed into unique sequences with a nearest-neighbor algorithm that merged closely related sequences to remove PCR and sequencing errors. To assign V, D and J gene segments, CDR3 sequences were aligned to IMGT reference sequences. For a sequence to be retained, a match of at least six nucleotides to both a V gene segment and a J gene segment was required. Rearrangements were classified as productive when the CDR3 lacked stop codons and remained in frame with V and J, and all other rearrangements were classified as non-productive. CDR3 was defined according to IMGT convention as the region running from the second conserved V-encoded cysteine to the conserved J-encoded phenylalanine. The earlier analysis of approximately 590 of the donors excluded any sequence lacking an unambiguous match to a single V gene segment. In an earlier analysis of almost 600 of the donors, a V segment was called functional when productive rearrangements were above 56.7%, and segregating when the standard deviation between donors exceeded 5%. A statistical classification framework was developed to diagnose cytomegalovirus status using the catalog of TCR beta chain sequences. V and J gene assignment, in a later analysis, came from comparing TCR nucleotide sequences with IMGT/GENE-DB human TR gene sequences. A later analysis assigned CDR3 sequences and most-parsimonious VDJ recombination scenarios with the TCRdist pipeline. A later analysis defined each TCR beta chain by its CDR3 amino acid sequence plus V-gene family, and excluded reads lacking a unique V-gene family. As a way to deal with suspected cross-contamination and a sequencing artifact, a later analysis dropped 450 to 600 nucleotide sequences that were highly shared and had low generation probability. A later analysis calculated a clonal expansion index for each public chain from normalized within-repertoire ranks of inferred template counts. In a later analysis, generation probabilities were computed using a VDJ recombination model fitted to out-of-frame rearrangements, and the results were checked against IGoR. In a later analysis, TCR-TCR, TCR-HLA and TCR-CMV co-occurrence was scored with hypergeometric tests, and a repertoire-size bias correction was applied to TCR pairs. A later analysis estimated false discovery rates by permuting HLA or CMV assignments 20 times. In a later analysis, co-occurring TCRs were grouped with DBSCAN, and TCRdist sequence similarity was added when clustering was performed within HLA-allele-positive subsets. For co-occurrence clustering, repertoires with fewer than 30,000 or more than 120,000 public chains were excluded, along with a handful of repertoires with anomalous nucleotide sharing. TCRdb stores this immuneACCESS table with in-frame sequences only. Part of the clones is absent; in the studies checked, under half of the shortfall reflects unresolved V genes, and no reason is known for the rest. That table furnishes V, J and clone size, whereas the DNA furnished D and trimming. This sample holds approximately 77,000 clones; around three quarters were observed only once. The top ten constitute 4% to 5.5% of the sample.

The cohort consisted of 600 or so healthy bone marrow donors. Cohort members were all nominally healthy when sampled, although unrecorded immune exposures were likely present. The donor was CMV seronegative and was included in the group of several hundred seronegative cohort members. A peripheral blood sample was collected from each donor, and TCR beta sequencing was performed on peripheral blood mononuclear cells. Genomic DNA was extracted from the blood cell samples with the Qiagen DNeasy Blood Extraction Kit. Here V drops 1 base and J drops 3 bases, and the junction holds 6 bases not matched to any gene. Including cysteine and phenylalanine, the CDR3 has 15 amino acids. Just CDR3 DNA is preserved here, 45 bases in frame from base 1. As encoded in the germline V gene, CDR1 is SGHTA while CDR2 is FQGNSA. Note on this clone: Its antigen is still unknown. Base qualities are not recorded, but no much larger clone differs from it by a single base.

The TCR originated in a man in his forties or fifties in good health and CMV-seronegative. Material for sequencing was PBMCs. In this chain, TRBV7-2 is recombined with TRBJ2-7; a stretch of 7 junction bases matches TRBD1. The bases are TGTGCCAGCAGCTTAGACCCGGACAGGCGCTACGAGCAGTACTTC. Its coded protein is CASSLDPDRRYEQYF.